This TCR beta chain was recorded in a study of CD8 T cells in ankylosing spondylitis. This clonotype was seen more than once but under ten times. Its antigen is not identified. Study-wide results and caveats: The authors reported significant enrichment of disease-linked clones in matched ankylosing spondylitis synovial fluid.

TCRdb fed the 5' RACE reads into MiXCR, producing one record per CDR3 protein. The sample includes fewer than 350,000 distinct CDR3 sequences, 9.5% to 13% of them seen just once. The sequencing sample was made of blood, either unsorted or a sorted T cell fraction (not recorded which). The origin of this receptor is a female donor with ankylosing spondylitis or in good health (not recorded which).

CDR3 protein: CASAMDGGRGYTF. CDR3 sequence (DNA): TGTGCCAGCGCCATGGACGGAGGGCGCGGCTACACCTTC. V gene TRBV6-2 or TRBV6-3 combines with J gene TRBJ1-2; D not resolved. Germline loops: CDR1 MNHEY, CDR2 SVGEGT. The CDR3 spans 13 residues. Deletions cut 8 bases from V and 8 bases from J, with 18 bases between.